A selection of T cell receptor beta chains follows, all from one sample in a study of somatic mutations in cytotoxic T cells in rheumatoid arthritis. Sequencing used immunoSEQ multiplex PCR; TCRdb keeps in-frame clones, though not all of them. The table has 15,000 to 20,000 clones, roughly 79% seen once; the top ten hold about 20%. The specimen was CD8+ T cells sorted from blood. Receptors were obtained from an adult with rheumatoid arthritis. Both conserved end residues are part of each CDR3. Fields, in order: V gene, clone size, J gene, D gene, CDR3 protein, CDR3 DNA. D genes are given only for firm matches. Not every row has a clone size; where given, it reads once, few, many or a size class.

v_gene: TRBV4-2; abundance: NA; j_gene: TRBJ2-1; d_gene: NA; CDR3aa: CASSQDQASFNEQFF; CDR3nt: TGTGCCAGCAGCCAAGATCAGGCTAGCTTCAATGAGCAGTTCTTC
v_gene: TRBV27; abundance: NA; j_gene: TRBJ1-1; d_gene: NA; CDR3aa: CASSYSGQRNTEAFF; CDR3nt: TGTGCCAGCAGCTACTCCGGACAGCGGAACACTGAAGCTTTCTTT
v_gene: TRBV2; abundance: NA; j_gene: TRBJ1-1; d_gene: TRBD1; CDR3aa: CASSWTGLTEAFF; CDR3nt: TGTGCCAGCAGTTGGACAGGCCTAACTGAAGCTTTCTTT
v_gene: TRBV25-1; abundance: NA; j_gene: TRBJ1-3; d_gene: NA; CDR3aa: CASSEPTGSGNTIYF; CDR3nt: TGTGCCAGCAGTGAGCCCACGGGTTCTGGAAACACCATATATTTT
v_gene: TRBV15; abundance: NA; j_gene: TRBJ2-4; d_gene: TRBD2; CDR3aa: CATSRDRTSRGHIQYF; CDR3nt: TGTGCCACCAGCAGAGATAGGACTAGCCGGGGTCACATTCAGTACTTC
v_gene: TRBV13; abundance: few; j_gene: TRBJ1-2; d_gene: NA; CDR3aa: CASSLRVYGYTF; CDR3nt: TGTGCCAGCAGCTTACGCGTCTATGGCTACACCTTC
v_gene: TRBV25-1; abundance: NA; j_gene: TRBJ2-5; d_gene: NA; CDR3aa: CATGGGRETQYF; CDR3nt: TGTGCCACCGGAGGGGGCCGAGAGACCCAGTACTTC
v_gene: TRBV5-6; abundance: NA; j_gene: TRBJ2-3; d_gene: NA; CDR3aa: CASSFWAGDTQYF; CDR3nt: TGTGCCAGCAGCTTTTGGGCCGGGGATACGCAGTATTTT
v_gene: TRBV2; abundance: NA; j_gene: TRBJ1-2; d_gene: TRBD1; CDR3aa: CASSDTGTGYYGYTF; CDR3nt: TGTGCCAGCAGTGACACGGGGACAGGGTACTATGGCTACACCTTC
v_gene: TRBV27; abundance: NA; j_gene: TRBJ2-7; d_gene: NA; CDR3aa: CATNTGVWPYEQYF; CDR3nt: TGTGCCACCAATACGGGGGTTTGGCCCTACGAGCAGTACTTC
v_gene: TRBV27; abundance: NA; j_gene: TRBJ1-5; d_gene: NA; CDR3aa: CASSLQGQPQHF; CDR3nt: TGTGCCAGCAGTTTACAGGGTCAGCCCCAGCATTTT
v_gene: TRBV27; abundance: NA; j_gene: TRBJ1-1; d_gene: NA; CDR3aa: CASSLQGNTEAFF; CDR3nt: TGTGCCAGCAGTTTACAGGGGAACACTGAAGCTTTCTTT
v_gene: TRBV6-1; abundance: NA; j_gene: TRBJ1-1; d_gene: NA; CDR3aa: CASSEGGVGTEAFF; CDR3nt: TGTGCCAGCAGTGAAGGTGGGGTCGGCACTGAAGCTTTCTTT
v_gene: TRBV25-1; abundance: NA; j_gene: TRBJ2-7; d_gene: NA; CDR3aa: CASTHKTGNYEQYF; CDR3nt: TGTGCCAGCACCCACAAGACAGGAAACTACGAGCAGTACTTC
v_gene: TRBV30; abundance: NA; j_gene: TRBJ1-5; d_gene: NA; CDR3aa: CAWSPDINSNQPQHF; CDR3nt: TGTGCCTGGAGTCCCGACATAAATAGCAATCAGCCCCAGCATTTT
v_gene: TRBV12-5; abundance: NA; j_gene: TRBJ1-2; d_gene: TRBD1; CDR3aa: CASGFGQGGGYTF; CDR3nt: TGTGCTAGTGGTTTCGGACAGGGAGGTGGCTACACCTTC
v_gene: TRBV27; abundance: NA; j_gene: TRBJ2-1; d_gene: NA; CDR3aa: CASSLRGSSYNEQFF; CDR3nt: TGTGCCAGCAGTTTAAGGGGTAGCTCCTACAATGAGCAGTTCTTC
v_gene: TRBV11-2; abundance: NA; j_gene: TRBJ1-1; d_gene: TRBD1; CDR3aa: CASSAGQGASDAFF; CDR3nt: TGTGCCAGCAGCGCGGGACAGGGGGCCTCTGATGCTTTCTTT
v_gene: TRBV7-2; abundance: NA; j_gene: TRBJ2-7; d_gene: NA; CDR3aa: CASSLALDWEQYF; CDR3nt: TGTGCCAGCAGCTTAGCGCTGGACTGGGAGCAGTACTTC
v_gene: TRBV4-1; abundance: NA; j_gene: TRBJ2-5; d_gene: TRBD1; CDR3aa: CASSQDSGTGAQTQYF; CDR3nt: TGCGCCAGCAGCCAAGATTCCGGGACAGGGGCCCAGACCCAGTACTTC
v_gene: TRBV9; abundance: NA; j_gene: TRBJ1-5; d_gene: NA; CDR3aa: CASGDSNQPQHF; CDR3nt: TGTGCCAGCGGGGACAGCAATCAGCCCCAGCATTTT
v_gene: TRBV5-4; abundance: NA; j_gene: TRBJ2-5; d_gene: NA; CDR3aa: CASSLVGAEETQYF; CDR3nt: TGTGCCAGCAGCTTGGTGGGGGCTGAGGAGACCCAGTACTTC
v_gene: TRBV9; abundance: NA; j_gene: TRBJ2-7; d_gene: NA; CDR3aa: CASSVDSGPSYEQYF; CDR3nt: TGTGCCAGCAGCGTAGACAGCGGGCCTTCCTACGAGCAGTACTTC
v_gene: TRBV5-1; abundance: NA; j_gene: TRBJ2-5; d_gene: NA; CDR3aa: CASSLVGTERETQYF; CDR3nt: TGCGCCAGCAGCTTGGTGGGGACGGAGAGGGAGACCCAGTACTTC
v_gene: TRBV2; abundance: NA; j_gene: TRBJ2-3; d_gene: NA; CDR3aa: CASSGTASTDTQYF; CDR3nt: TGTGCCAGCAGTGGGACAGCTAGCACAGATACGCAGTATTTT
v_gene: TRBV18; abundance: once; j_gene: TRBJ1-2; d_gene: TRBD1; CDR3aa: CASSPPGQERYGYTF; CDR3nt: TGTGCCAGCTCACCACCGGGACAGGAGCGCTATGGCTACACCTTC
v_gene: TRBV27; abundance: NA; j_gene: TRBJ1-3; d_gene: NA; CDR3aa: CASSDGIPGNTIYF; CDR3nt: TGTGCCAGCAGTGACGGGATCCCTGGAAACACCATATATTTT
v_gene: TRBV19; abundance: NA; j_gene: TRBJ2-5; d_gene: NA; CDR3aa: CASSMERETQYF; CDR3nt: TGTGCCAGTAGTATGGAAAGGGAGACCCAGTACTTC
v_gene: TRBV19; abundance: few; j_gene: TRBJ2-7; d_gene: NA; CDR3aa: CASSMVGAYEQYF; CDR3nt: TGTGCCAGTAGTATGGTGGGAGCCTACGAGCAGTACTTC
v_gene: TRBV9; abundance: NA; j_gene: TRBJ2-3; d_gene: NA; CDR3aa: CASSGEGWTDTQYF; CDR3nt: TGTGCCAGCAGCGGTGAGGGGTGGACAGATACGCAGTATTTT
v_gene: TRBV29-1; abundance: NA; j_gene: TRBJ2-7; d_gene: TRBD1; CDR3aa: CSARTGVSYEQYF; CDR3nt: TGCAGCGCACGGACAGGCGTCTCCTACGAGCAGTACTTC
v_gene: TRBV19; abundance: NA; j_gene: TRBJ1-1; d_gene: TRBD1; CDR3aa: CASSTGTGNEAFF; CDR3nt: TGTGCCAGTAGTACCGGGACAGGGAATGAAGCTTTCTTT
v_gene: TRBV9; abundance: NA; j_gene: TRBJ2-1; d_gene: TRBD2; CDR3aa: CASSSSRRGGSSYNEQFF; CDR3nt: TGTGCCAGCAGTTCCAGTAGGCGCGGGGGGAGCTCCTACAATGAGCAGTTCTTC
v_gene: TRBV5-1; abundance: NA; j_gene: TRBJ1-4; d_gene: TRBD1; CDR3aa: CASSWTGGNEKLFF; CDR3nt: TGCGCCAGCAGCTGGACAGGGGGAAACGAAAAACTGTTTTTT
v_gene: TRBV12-5; abundance: medium-sized; j_gene: TRBJ1-1; d_gene: NA; CDR3aa: CASGWRSGTEAFF; CDR3nt: TGTGCTAGTGGGTGGAGGTCGGGCACTGAAGCTTTCTTT
v_gene: TRBV5-1; abundance: NA; j_gene: TRBJ1-1; d_gene: NA; CDR3aa: CASNSVPNTEAFF; CDR3nt: TGCGCCAGCAACAGCGTACCGAACACTGAAGCTTTCTTT
v_gene: TRBV19; abundance: once; j_gene: TRBJ1-2; d_gene: TRBD1; CDR3aa: CASSISRDSNYGYTF; CDR3nt: TGTGCCAGTAGTATTTCCCGGGACAGCAACTATGGCTACACCTTC
v_gene: TRBV19; abundance: NA; j_gene: TRBJ1-1; d_gene: TRBD1; CDR3aa: CASSPDRGLKTEAFF; CDR3nt: TGTGCCAGTAGCCCGGACAGGGGGCTAAAAACTGAAGCTTTCTTT
v_gene: TRBV11-2; abundance: NA; j_gene: TRBJ2-7; d_gene: TRBD1; CDR3aa: CASSSSGGAGYEQYF; CDR3nt: TGTGCCAGCAGCTCCTCAGGGGGCGCGGGATACGAGCAGTACTTC
v_gene: TRBV19; abundance: NA; j_gene: TRBJ2-2; d_gene: NA; CDR3aa: CASIRGTGELFF; CDR3nt: TGTGCCAGTATAAGGGGCACCGGGGAGCTGTTTTTT
v_gene: TRBV11-2; abundance: NA; j_gene: TRBJ2-5; d_gene: TRBD2; CDR3aa: CASSFGGGAARETQYF; CDR3nt: TGTGCCAGCAGCTTCGGCGGGGGGGCCGCGCGAGAGACCCAGTACTTC
v_gene: TRBV6-5; abundance: once; j_gene: TRBJ2-5; d_gene: NA; CDR3aa: CASSYPEGQGEETQYF; CDR3nt: TGTGCCAGCAGTTACCCCGAAGGGCAAGGAGAGGAGACCCAGTACTTC
v_gene: TRBV5-4; abundance: once; j_gene: TRBJ2-2; d_gene: NA; CDR3aa: CASSPPETGELFF; CDR3nt: TGTGCCAGCAGCCCCCCTGAAACCGGGGAGCTGTTTTTT
v_gene: TRBV29-1; abundance: NA; j_gene: TRBJ2-1; d_gene: TRBD2; CDR3aa: CSVGGLPGGPREQFF; CDR3nt: TGCAGCGTTGGGGGCCTACCGGGAGGGCCTCGGGAGCAGTTCTTC
v_gene: TRBV7-9; abundance: NA; j_gene: TRBJ2-5; d_gene: NA; CDR3aa: CASSHSQGFEETQYF; CDR3nt: TGTGCCAGCAGCCACTCCCAGGGGTTTGAAGAGACCCAGTACTTC
v_gene: TRBV29-1; abundance: NA; j_gene: TRBJ2-2; d_gene: NA; CDR3aa: CSATARRDTGELFF; CDR3nt: TGCAGCGCCACGGCCCGGCGGGACACCGGGGAGCTGTTTTTT
v_gene: TRBV27; abundance: NA; j_gene: TRBJ1-4; d_gene: NA; CDR3aa: CASSLSGYPLTGEKLFF; CDR3nt: TGTGCCAGCAGTTTATCGGGTTACCCCCTGACAGGTGAAAAACTGTTTTTT
v_gene: TRBV7-7; abundance: NA; j_gene: TRBJ2-7; d_gene: NA; CDR3aa: CASSLRLGYEQYF; CDR3nt: TGTGCTAGCAGCTTACGCCTGGGTTACGAGCAGTACTTC
v_gene: TRBV30; abundance: NA; j_gene: TRBJ2-2; d_gene: TRBD2; CDR3aa: CAWRTAGGGELFF; CDR3nt: TGTGCCTGGCGCACGGCGGGAGGGGGGGAGCTGTTTTTT
v_gene: TRBV10-2; abundance: NA; j_gene: TRBJ1-1; d_gene: TRBD1; CDR3aa: CASSTQGRNTEAFF; CDR3nt: TGCGCCAGCAGTACACAGGGGAGGAACACTGAAGCTTTCTTT
v_gene: TRBV5-3; abundance: NA; j_gene: TRBJ1-3; d_gene: NA; CDR3aa: CARSLSGSSSGNTIYF; CDR3nt: TGTGCCAGAAGCTTGTCAGGGTCTAGCTCTGGAAACACCATATATTTT
v_gene: TRBV6-6; abundance: NA; j_gene: TRBJ2-7; d_gene: NA; CDR3aa: CASSHSGEQYF; CDR3nt: TGTGCCAGCAGTCATAGCGGTGAGCAGTACTTC